The present T cell receptor (beta chain) was sequenced within a study of T cell responses to AZD1222 COVID-19 vaccine. Germline trimming cut 0 bases from V and 5 bases from J; bases unmatched to any gene: 6. This CDR3 region has 15 residues. Per germline, CDR1 SGHRS and CDR2 YFSETQ. There are a few counts of this clone. Clones were sequenced by immunoSEQ multiplex PCR, and TCRdb holds only the in-frame ones, with some missing. Here the sample spans about 120,000 clones, approximately 88% being singletons. The chain combines TRBV5-1 with TRBJ2-5; TRBD1 agrees at 8 bases. Sequences were derived from peripheral blood, sampled on day 0 of AZD1222 vaccination. This receptor was identified in an adult in good health. The CDR3 is CASSLVDRERETQYF. The CDR3 bases are TGCGCCAGCAGCTTGGTGGACAGGGAGCGCGAGACCCAGTACTTC. The whole variable domain, remainder taken from reference TRBV5-1 and TRBJ2-5, is KAGVTQTPRYLIKTRGQQVTLSCSPISGHRSVSWYQQTPGQGLQFLFEYFSETQRNKGNFPGRFSGRQFSNSRSEMNVSTLELGDSALYLCASSLVDRERETQYFGPGTRLLVL.